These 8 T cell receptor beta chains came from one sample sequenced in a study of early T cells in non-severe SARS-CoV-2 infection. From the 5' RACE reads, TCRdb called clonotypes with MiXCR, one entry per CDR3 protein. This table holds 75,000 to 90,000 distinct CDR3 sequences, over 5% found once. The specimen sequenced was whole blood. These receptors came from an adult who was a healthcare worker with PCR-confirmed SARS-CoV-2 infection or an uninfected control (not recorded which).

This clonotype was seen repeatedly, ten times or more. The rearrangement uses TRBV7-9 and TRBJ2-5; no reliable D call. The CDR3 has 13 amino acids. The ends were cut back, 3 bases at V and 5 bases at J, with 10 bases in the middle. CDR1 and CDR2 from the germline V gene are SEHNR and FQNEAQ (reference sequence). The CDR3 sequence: CASSFSGLETQYF. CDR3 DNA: TGTGCCAGCAGCTTTTCCGGTTTGGAGACCCAGTACTTC.

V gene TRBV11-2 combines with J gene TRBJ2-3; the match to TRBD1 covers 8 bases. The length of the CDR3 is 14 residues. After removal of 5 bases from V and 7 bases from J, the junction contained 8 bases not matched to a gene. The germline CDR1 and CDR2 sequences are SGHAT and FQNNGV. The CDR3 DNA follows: TGTGCCAGCAGCCTCGGGACAGGAAAGTATACGCAGTATTTT. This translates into CASSLGTGKYTQYF. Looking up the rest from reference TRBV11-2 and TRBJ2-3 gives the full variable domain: EAGVAQSPRYKIIEKRQSVAFWCNPISGHATLYWYQQILGQGPKLLIQFQNNGVVDDSQLPKDRFSAERLKGVDSTLKIQPAKLEDSAVYLCASSLGTGKYTQYFGPGTRLTVL.

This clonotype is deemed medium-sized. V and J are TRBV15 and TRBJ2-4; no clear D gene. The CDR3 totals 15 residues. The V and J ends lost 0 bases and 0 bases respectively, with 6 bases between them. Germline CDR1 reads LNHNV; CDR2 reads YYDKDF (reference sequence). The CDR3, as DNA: TGTGCCACCAGCAGAGATCCCGTAGCCAAAAACATTCAGTACTTC. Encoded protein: CATSRDPVAKNIQYF.

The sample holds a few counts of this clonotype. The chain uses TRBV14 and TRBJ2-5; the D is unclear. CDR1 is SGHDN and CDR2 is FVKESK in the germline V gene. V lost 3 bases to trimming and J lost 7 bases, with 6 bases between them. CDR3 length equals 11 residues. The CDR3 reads CASSHRVTQYF. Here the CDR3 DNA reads TGTGCCAGCAGCCACCGAGTGACCCAGTACTTC.

The CDR3 DNA follows: TGTGCCAGCAGCAGAAGGGGGTCAGATACGCAGTATTTT. This codes for CASSRRGSDTQYF. This sequence joins TRBV11-3 and TRBJ2-3; perhaps TRBD1 as D (6 bases). The germline V gene encodes CDR1 SGHNT and CDR2 YENEEA. The V end was cut by 5 bases, the J end by 4 bases, with 10 bases between. This CDR3 region has 13 residues.

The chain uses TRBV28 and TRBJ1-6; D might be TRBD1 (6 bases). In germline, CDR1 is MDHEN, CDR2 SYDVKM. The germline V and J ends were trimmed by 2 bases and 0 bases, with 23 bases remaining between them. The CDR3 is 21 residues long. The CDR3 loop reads CASSLRSGHKKGSSYNSPLHF. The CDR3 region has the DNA TGTGCCAGCAGTTTACGGTCGGGACACAAAAAGGGGAGCTCCTATAATTCACCCCTCCACTTT.

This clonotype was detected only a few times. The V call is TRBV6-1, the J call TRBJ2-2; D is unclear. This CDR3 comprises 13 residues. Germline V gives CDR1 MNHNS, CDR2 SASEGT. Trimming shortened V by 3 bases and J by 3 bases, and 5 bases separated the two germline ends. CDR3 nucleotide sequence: TGTGCCAGCAGTGACACGGACACCGGGGAGCTGTTTTTT. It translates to CASSDTDTGELFF.

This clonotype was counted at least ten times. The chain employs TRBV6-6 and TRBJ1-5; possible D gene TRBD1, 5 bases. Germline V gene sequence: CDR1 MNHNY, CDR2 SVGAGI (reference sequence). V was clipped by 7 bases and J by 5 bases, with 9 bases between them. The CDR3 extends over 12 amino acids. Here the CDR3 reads CASTQGDQPQHF. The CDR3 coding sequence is TGTGCCAGCACCCAAGGGGATCAGCCCCAGCATTTT.